This paragraph covers one TCR beta chain sequence. The data are from a study of blood T cell repertoires in COVID-19. The overall study: Specimens from acute and convalescent COVID-19 originated in the United States, Italy and Spain. Sample material is recorded as cDNA or gDNA derived from T cells, B-cell-depleted T cells, or PBMCs.

In germline, CDR1 is SQVTM, CDR2 ANQGSEA. Losses at the gene ends were 8 bases for V and 3 bases for J; bases not matched to a gene: 9. The CDR3 is made up of 14 amino acids. In the source study's methods: Nucleated cell number was recorded as an estimate derived from reference gene primer amplification. Profiled with immunoSEQ multiplex PCR; TCRdb holds only in-frame clones, not every one. The V and J calls and clone size are taken from that table; D and trimming were inferred from the DNA. The profile shows about 320,000 clones, over 70% of them singletons. The V and J genes are TRBV29-1 and TRBJ2-2, with 7 bases identical to TRBD1. The sample comprised peripheral blood. The sequence came from a woman aged 45-60 years with acute or convalescent COVID-19. The CDR3 DNA reads TGCAGCATATACAGGGGCTCGGACACCGGGGAGCTGTTTTTT. It yields the protein CSIYRGSDTGELFF.